This T cell receptor (beta chain) was sequenced during a study of graft-versus-host responses after intestinal transplantation. Looking at the study overall: Every recipient had anti-thymocyte globulin induction and about three years of tacrolimus plus steroids.

Profiling relied on immunoSEQ multiplex PCR, and the TCRdb table lists in-frame clones only, not all of them. The table shows roughly 40,000 clones, with 89% occurring only once. The CDR3 totals 15 residues. Germline-derived CDR1 and CDR2 are LGHNT and FRNRAP. Deletions cut 0 bases from V and 3 bases from J, with 11 bases between. The rearrangement links TRBV12-5 to TRBJ1-2; possibly TRBD1 for D (5 bases). This specimen consisted of PBMCs, obtained approximately 270 days after transplant. This sequence was found in a human patient who received an intestinal transplant, so some T cells may come from the graft donor. CDR3 in DNA: TGTGCTAGTGGTTTGGTACGGGGGTTCGACTATGGCTACACCTTC. This codes for CASGLVRGFDYGYTF.